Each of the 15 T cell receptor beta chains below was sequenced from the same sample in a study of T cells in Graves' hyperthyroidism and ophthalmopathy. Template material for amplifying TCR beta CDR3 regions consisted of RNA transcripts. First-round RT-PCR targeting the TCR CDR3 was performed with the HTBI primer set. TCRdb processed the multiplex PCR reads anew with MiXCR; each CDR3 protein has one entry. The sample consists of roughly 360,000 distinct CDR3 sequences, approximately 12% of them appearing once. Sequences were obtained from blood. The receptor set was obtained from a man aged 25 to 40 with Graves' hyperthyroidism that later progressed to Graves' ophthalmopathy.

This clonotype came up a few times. The CDR3 here is CSARGGASGELFF. In DNA form, the CDR3 reads TGCAGTGCTAGGGGGGGGGCCAGCGGGGAGCTGTTTTTT. The V gene is TRBV20-1, the J gene TRBJ2-2; a possible D gene is TRBD2 (7 bases). This CDR3 has 13 residues. Germline V CDR1 and CDR2: DFQATT, SNEGSKA (reference sequence). V lost 3 bases and J lost 7, with 12 bases in between.

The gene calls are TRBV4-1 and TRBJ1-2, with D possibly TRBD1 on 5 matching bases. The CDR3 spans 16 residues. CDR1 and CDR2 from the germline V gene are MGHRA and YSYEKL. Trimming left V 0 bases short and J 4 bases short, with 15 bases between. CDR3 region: CASSQEAAGYIYGYTF. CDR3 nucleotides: TGCGCCAGCAGCCAAGAGGCGGCAGGGTATATCTATGGCTACACCTTC.

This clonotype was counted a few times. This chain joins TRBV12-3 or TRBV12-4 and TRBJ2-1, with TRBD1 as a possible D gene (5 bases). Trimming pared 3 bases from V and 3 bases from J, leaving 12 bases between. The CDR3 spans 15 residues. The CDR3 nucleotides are TGTGCCAGCAGTTTTCGCCAGGGATTCTACAATGAGCAGTTCTTC. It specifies CASSFRQGFYNEQFF.

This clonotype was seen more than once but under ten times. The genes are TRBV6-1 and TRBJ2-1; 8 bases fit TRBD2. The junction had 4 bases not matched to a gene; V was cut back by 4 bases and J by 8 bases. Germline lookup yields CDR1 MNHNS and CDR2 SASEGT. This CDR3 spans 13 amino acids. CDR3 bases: TGTGCCAGCAGTGGGGGACTAGTGTATGAGCAGTTCTTC. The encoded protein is CASSGGLVYEQFF.

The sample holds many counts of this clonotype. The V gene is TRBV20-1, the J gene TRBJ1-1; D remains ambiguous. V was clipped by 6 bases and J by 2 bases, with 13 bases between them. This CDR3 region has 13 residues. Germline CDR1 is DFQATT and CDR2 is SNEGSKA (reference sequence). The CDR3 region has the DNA TGCAGTGCCTCTTCGGACCATAACACTGAAGCTTTCTTT. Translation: CSASSDHNTEAFF.

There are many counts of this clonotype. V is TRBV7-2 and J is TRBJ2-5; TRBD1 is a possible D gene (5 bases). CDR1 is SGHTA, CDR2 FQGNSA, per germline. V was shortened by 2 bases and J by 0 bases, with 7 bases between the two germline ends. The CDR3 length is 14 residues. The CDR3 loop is CASSLSTDQETQYF. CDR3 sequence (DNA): TGTGCCAGCAGCTTATCGACAGACCAAGAGACCCAGTACTTC.

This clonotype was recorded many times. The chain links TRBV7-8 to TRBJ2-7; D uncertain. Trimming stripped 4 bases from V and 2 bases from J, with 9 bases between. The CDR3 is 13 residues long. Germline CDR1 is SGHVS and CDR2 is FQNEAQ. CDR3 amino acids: CASSSLRPYEQYF. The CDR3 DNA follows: TGTGCCAGCAGCTCCCTAAGACCCTACGAGCAGTACTTC. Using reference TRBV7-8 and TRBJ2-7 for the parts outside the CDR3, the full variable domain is GAGVSQSPRYKVAKRGQDVALRCDPISGHVSLFWYQQALGQGPEFLTYFQNEAQLDKSGLPSDRFFAERPEGSVSTLKIQRTQQEDSAVYLCASSSLRPYEQYFGPGTRLTVT.

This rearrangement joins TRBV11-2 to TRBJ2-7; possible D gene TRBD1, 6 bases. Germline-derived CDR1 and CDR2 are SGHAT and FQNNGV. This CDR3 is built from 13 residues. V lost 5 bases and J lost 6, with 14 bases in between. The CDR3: CASSRTAPSEQYF. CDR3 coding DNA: TGTGCCAGCAGCCGGACAGCCCCAAGCGAGCAGTACTTC.

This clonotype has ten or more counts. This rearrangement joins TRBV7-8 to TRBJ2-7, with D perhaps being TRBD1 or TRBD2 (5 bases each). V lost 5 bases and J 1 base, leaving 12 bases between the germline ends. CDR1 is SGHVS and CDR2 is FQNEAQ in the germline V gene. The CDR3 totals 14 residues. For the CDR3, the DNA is TGTGCCAGCAGCACCCGGGACGGTTCCTACGAGCAGTACTTC. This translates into CASSTRDGSYEQYF.

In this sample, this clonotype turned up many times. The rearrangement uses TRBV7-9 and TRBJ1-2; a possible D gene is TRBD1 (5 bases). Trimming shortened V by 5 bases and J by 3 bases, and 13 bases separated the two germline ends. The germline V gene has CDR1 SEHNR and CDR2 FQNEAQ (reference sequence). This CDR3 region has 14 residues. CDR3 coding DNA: TGTGCCAGCAGCACCGCAAGCAGGGACTATGGCTACACCTTC. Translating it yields CASSTASRDYGYTF.

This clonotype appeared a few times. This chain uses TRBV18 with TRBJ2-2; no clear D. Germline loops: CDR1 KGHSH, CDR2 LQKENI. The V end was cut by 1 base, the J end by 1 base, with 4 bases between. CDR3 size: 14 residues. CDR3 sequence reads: CASSPRQNTGELFF. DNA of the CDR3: TGTGCCAGCTCACCACGTCAGAACACCGGGGAGCTGTTTTTT.

Here the CDR3 DNA reads TGTGCCTGGAGTGTACGGGGGGTGGGACACTCCTACGAGCAGTACTTC. Residues: CAWSVRGVGHSYEQYF. This chain connects TRBV30 to TRBJ2-7; tentatively, D is TRBD2 (7 bases). Trimming took off 0 bases at V and 0 bases at J, with 15 bases between the two ends. This CDR3 is 16 amino acids long. Looked up from germline, CDR1 is GTSNPN and CDR2 is SVGIG (reference sequence).

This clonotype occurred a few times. The CDR3 loop reads CASRETGGETQYF. In nucleotides, the CDR3 is TGTGCCAGCAGAGAGACAGGGGGAGAGACCCAGTACTTC. The chain joins TRBV3-1 to TRBJ2-5, with TRBD1 matching 9 bases. Germline assignment: CDR1 LGHDT and CDR2 YNNKEL (reference sequence). After removal of 6 bases from V and 4 bases from J, the junction contained 3 bases not matched to a gene. This CDR3 spans 13 amino acids.

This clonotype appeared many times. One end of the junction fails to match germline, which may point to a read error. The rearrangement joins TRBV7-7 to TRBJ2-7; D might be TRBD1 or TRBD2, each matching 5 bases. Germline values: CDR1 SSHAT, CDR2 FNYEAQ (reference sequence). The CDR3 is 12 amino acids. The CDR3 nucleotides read TGTGCTAGCAGCTTGAAAGGGACCGAGCAGTACTTC. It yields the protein CASSLKGTEQYF. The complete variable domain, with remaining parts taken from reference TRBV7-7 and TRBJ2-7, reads GAGVSQSPRYKVTKRGQDVTLRCDPISSHATLYWYQQALGQGPEFLTYFNYEAQPDKSGLPSDRFSAERPEGSISTLTIQRTEQRDSAMYRCASSLKGTEQYFGPGTRLTVT.

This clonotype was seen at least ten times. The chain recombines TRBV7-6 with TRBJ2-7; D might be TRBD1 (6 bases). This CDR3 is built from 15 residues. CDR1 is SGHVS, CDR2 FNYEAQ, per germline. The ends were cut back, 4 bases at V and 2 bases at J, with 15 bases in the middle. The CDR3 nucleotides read TGTGCCAGCAGCTACGACCCCGGGACACCCTACGAGCAGTACTTC. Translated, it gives CASSYDPGTPYEQYF.